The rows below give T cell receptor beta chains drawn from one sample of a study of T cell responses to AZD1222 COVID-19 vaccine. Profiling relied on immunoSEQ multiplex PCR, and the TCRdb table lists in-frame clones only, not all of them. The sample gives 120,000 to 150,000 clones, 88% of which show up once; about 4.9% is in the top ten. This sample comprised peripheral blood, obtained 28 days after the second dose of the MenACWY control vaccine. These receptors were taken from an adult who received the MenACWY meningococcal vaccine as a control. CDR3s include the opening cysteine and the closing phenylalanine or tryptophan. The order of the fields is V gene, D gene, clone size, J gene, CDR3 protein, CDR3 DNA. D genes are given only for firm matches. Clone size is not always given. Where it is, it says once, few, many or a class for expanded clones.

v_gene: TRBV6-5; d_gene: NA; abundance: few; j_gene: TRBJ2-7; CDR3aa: CASSFNSGYPYEQYF; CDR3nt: TGTGCCAGCAGTTTCAATTCAGGGTATCCCTACGAGCAGTACTTC
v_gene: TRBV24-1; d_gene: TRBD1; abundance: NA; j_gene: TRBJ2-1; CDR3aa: CATSDPLQGVNEQFF; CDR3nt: TGTGCCACCAGTGATCCTCTACAGGGGGTCAATGAGCAGTTCTTC
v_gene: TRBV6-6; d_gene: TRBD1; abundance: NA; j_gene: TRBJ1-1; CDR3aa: CASTRTGSDTEAFF; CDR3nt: TGTGCCAGCACCAGGACAGGGTCGGACACTGAAGCTTTCTTT
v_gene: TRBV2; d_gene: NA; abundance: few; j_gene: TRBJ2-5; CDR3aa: CASSDRSAQETQYF; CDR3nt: TGTGCCAGCAGTGATCGCTCGGCCCAAGAGACCCAGTACTTC
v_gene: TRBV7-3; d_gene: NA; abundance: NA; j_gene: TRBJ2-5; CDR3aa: CASSSGRSGGETQYF; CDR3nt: TGTGCCAGCAGCTCCGGACGCTCCGGGGGCGAGACCCAGTACTTC
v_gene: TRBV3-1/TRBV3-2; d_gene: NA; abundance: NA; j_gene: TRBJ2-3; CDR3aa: CASSQARRHFTDTQYF; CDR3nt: TGTGCCAGCAGCCAAGCCCGGCGCCACTTTACAGATACGCAGTATTTT
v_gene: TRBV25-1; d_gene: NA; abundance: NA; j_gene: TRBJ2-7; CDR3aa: CASSQTGDPSYEQYF; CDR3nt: TGTGCCAGCAGTCAGACAGGTGACCCCTCCTACGAGCAGTACTTC
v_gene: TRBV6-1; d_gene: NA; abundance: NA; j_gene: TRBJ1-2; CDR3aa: CASSDDGIYGYTF; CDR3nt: TGTGCCAGCAGTGATGACGGAATCTATGGCTACACCTTC
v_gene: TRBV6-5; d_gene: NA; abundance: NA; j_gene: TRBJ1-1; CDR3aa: CASSYSSGSAFF; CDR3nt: TGTGCCAGCAGTTACTCGTCAGGGTCGGCTTTCTTT
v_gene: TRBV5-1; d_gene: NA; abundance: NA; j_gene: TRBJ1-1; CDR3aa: CASSFRGQTRGSTEAFF; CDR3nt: TGCGCCAGCAGCTTCCGCGGACAGACACGGGGGAGCACTGAAGCTTTCTTT
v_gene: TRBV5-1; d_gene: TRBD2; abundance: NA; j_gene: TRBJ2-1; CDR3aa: CASSSRTSKDGVNEQFF; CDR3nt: TGCGCCAGCAGCAGTAGGACTAGCAAGGATGGGGTCAATGAGCAGTTCTTC
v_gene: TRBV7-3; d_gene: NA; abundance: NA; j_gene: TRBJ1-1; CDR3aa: CASSRGWSTEAFF; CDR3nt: TGTGCCAGCAGCAGGGGTTGGAGCACTGAAGCTTTCTTT
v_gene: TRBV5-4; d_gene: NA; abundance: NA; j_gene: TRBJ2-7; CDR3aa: CASSLDSSSYEQYF; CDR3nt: TGTGCCAGCAGCTTAGACTCTAGCTCCTACGAGCAGTACTTC
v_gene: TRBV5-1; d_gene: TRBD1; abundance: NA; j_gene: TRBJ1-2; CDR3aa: CASSFGTAYGYTF; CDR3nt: TGCGCCAGCAGCTTTGGGACAGCATATGGCTACACCTTC
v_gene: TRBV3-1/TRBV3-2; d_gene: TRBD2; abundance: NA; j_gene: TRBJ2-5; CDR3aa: CASSQTSGGAGETQYF; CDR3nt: TGTGCCAGCAGCCAAACTAGCGGGGGGGCCGGGGAGACCCAGTACTTC
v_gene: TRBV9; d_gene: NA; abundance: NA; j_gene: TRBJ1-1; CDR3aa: CASSFDGGTEAFF; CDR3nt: TGTGCCAGCAGTTTCGACGGAGGCACTGAAGCTTTCTTT
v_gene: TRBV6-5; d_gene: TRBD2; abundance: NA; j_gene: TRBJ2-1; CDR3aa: CASEGGGASNNEQFF; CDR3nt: TGTGCCAGCGAGGGCGGGGGGGCCTCGAACAATGAGCAGTTCTTC
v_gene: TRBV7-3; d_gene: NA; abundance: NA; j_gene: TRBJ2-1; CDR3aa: CASSFSRDDSYNEQFF; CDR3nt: TGTGCCAGCAGCTTTAGCCGGGACGACTCCTACAATGAGCAGTTCTTC
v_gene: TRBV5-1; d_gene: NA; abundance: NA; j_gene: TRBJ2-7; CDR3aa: CASSLEADTYEQYF; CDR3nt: TGCGCCAGCAGCTTGGAGGCGGATACCTACGAGCAGTACTTC
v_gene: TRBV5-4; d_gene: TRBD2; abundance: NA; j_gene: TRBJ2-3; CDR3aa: CASSLGAGVSTDTQYF; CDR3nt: TGTGCCAGCAGCCTGGGAGCGGGAGTAAGCACAGATACGCAGTATTTT
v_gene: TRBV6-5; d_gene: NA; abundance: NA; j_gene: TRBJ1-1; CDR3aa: CASKEGSQGNTEAFF; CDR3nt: TGTGCCAGCAAGGAGGGAAGCCAAGGGAACACTGAAGCTTTCTTT
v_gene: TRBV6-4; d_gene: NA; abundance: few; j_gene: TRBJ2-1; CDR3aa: CASSGEAGESYNEQFF; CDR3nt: TGTGCCAGCAGTGGCGAGGCTGGTGAGTCCTACAATGAGCAGTTCTTC
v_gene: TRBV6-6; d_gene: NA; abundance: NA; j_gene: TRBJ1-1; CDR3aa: CASRTNGRRRTEAFF; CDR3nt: TGTGCCAGCAGAACAAACGGGCGGCGGCGCACTGAAGCTTTCTTT
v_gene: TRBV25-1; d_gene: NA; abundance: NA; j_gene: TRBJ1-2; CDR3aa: CASTPCGEGSRHNYGYTF; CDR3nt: TGTGCCAGCACCCCTTGTGGGGAGGGGTCGCGGCATAACTATGGCTACACCTTC
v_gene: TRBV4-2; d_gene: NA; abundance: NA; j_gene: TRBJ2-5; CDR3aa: CASSPGAGQRGETQYF; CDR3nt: TGTGCCAGCAGCCCAGGAGCGGGACAAAGGGGAGAGACCCAGTACTTC
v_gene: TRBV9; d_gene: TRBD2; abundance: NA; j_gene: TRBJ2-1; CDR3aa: CASSVSSGSWNEQFF; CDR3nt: TGTGCCAGCAGCGTCTCTAGCGGGAGTTGGAATGAGCAGTTCTTC
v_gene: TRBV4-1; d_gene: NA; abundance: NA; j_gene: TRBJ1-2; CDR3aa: CASSQDYEEGSLNYGYTF; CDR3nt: TGCGCCAGCAGCCAAGATTATGAAGAAGGTTCCCTGAACTATGGCTACACCTTC
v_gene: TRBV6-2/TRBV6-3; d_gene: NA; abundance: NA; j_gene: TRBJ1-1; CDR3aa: CASSYGPNTEAFF; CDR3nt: TGTGCCAGCAGTTACGGACCGAACACTGAAGCTTTCTTT
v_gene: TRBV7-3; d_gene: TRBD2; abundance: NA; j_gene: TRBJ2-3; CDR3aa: CASSQQGLAVDTQYF; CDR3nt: TGTGCCAGCAGCCAACAGGGACTAGCGGTGGATACGCAGTATTTT
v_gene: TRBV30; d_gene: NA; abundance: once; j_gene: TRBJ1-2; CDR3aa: CAWSRYDRNYGYTF; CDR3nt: TGTGCCTGGAGCCGTTACGACAGGAACTATGGCTACACCTTC
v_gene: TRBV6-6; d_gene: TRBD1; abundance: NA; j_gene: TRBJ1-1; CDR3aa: CAIRGQSRTEAFF; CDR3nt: TGTGCCATAAGGGGGCAGTCGAGGACTGAAGCTTTCTTT
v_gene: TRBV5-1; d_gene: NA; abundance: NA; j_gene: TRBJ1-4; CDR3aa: CASSFRGGNEKLFF; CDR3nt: TGCGCCAGCAGCTTCCGGGGAGGCAATGAAAAACTGTTTTTT
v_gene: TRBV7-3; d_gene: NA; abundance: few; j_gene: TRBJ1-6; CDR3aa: CASSLQWGSPLHF; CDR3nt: TGTGCCAGCAGCTTACAGTGGGGTTCACCCCTCCACTTT
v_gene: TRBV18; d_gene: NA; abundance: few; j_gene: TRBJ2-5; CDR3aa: CASSPGPKGPEETQYF; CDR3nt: TGTGCCAGCTCACCGGGCCCGAAAGGACCGGAAGAGACCCAGTACTTC